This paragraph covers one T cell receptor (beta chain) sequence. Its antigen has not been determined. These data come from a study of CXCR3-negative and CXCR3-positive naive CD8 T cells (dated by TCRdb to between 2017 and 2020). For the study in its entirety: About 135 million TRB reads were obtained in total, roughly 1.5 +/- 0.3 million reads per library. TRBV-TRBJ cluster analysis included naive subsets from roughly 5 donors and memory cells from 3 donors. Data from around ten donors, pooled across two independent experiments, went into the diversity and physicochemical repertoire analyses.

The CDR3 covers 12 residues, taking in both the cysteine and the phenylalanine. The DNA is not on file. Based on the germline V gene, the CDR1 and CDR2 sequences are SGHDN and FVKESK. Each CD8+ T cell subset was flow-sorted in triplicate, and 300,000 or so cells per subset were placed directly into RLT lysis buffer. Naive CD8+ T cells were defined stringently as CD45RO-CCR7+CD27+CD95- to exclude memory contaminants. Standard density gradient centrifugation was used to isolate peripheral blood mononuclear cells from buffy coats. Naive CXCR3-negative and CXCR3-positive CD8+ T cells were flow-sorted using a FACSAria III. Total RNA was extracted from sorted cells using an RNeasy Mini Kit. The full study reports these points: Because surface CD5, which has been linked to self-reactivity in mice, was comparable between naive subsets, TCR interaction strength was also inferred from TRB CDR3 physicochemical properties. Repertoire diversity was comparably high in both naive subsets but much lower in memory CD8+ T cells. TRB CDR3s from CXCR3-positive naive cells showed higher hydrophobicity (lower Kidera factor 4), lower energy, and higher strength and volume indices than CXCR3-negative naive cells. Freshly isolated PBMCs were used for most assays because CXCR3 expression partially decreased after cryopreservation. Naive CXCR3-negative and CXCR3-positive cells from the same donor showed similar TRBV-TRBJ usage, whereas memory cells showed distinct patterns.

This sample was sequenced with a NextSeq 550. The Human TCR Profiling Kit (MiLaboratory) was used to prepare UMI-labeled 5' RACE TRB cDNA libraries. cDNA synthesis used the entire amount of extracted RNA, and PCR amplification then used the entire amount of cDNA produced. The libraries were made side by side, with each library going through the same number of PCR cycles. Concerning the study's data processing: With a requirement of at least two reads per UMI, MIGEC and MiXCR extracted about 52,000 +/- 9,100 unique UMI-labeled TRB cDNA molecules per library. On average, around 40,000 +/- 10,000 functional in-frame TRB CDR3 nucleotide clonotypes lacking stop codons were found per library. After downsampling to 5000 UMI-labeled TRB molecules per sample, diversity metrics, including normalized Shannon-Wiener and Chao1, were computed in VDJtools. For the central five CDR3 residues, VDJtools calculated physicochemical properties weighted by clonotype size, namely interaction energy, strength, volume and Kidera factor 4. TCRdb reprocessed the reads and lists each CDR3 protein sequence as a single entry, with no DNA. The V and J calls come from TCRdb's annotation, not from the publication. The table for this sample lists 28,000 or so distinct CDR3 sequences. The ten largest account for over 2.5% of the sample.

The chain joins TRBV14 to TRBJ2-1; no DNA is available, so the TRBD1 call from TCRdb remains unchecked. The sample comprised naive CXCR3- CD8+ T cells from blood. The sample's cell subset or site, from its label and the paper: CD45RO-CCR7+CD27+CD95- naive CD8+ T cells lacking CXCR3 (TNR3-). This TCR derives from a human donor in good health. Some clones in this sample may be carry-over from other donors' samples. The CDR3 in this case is CASSRGGNEQFF. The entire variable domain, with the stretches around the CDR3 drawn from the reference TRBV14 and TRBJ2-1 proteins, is EAGVTQFPSHSVIEKGQTVTLRCDPISGHDNLYWYRRVMGKEIKFLLHFVKESKQDESGMPNNRFLAERTGGTYSTLKVQPAELEDSGVYFCASSRGGNEQFFGPGTRLTVL.